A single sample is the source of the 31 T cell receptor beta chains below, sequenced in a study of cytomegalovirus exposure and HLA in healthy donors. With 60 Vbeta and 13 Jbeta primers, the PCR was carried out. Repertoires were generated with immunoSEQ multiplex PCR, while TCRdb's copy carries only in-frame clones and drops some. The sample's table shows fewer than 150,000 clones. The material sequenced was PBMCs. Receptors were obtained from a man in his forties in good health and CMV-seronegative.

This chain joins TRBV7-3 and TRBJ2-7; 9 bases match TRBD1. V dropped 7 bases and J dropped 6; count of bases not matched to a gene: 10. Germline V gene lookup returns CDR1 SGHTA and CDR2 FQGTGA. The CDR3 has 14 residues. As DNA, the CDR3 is TGTGCCAGCAAGTCAGACAGGGGGGCATCCGAGCAGTACTTC. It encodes CASKSDRGASEQYF.

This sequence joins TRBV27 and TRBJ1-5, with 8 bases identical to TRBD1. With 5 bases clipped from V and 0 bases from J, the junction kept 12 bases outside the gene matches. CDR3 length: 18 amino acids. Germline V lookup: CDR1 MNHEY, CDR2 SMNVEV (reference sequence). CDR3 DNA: TGTGCCAGCAGTCCTCTGAGGACAGGGACAAGTAGCAATCAGCCCCAGCATTTT. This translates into CASSPLRTGTSSNQPQHF.

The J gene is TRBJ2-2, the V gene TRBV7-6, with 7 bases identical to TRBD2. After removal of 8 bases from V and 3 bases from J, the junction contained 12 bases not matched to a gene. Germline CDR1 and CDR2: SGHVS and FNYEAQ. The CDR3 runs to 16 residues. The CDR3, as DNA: TGTGCCAGCGCTGTCGGGTCAGCGGGATACACCGGGGAGCTGTTTTTT. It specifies CASAVGSAGYTGELFF.

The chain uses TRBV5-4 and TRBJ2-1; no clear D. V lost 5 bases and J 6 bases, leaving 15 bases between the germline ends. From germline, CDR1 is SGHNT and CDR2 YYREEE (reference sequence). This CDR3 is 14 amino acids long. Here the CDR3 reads CASSLARPGNEQFF. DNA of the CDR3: TGTGCCAGCAGTTTAGCCCGGCCCGGCAATGAGCAGTTCTTC.

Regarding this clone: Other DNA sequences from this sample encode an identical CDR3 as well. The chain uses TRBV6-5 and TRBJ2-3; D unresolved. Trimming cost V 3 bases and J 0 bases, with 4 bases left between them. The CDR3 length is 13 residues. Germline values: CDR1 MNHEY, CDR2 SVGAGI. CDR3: CASSYSSTDTQYF. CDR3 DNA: TGTGCCAGCAGTTATTCTAGCACAGATACGCAGTATTTT.

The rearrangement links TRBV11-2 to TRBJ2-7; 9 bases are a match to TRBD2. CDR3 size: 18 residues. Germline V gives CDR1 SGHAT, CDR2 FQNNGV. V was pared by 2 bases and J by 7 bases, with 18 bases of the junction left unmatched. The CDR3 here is CASSLTAGSGGAVGEQYF. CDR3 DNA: TGTGCCAGCAGCTTAACGGCAGGTAGCGGGGGAGCGGTAGGGGAGCAGTACTTC.

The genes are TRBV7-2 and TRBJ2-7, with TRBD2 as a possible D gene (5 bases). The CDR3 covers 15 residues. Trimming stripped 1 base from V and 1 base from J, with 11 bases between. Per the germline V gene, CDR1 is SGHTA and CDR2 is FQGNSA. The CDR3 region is CASSLGGPKSYEQYF. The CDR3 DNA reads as TGTGCCAGCAGCTTAGGAGGGCCGAAATCCTACGAGCAGTACTTC.

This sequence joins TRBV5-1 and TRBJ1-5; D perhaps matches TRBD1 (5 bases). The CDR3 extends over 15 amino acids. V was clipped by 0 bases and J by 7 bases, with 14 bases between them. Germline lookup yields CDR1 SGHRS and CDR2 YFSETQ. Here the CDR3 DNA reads TGCGCCAGCAGCTTGGAGGGGCAGGGTGGCCAGCCCCAGCATTTT. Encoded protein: CASSLEGQGGQPQHF.

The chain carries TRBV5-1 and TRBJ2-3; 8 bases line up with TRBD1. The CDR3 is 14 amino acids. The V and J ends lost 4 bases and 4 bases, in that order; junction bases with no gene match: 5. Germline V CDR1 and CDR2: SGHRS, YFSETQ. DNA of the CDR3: TGCGCCAGCAGCAGACAGGGGTATTCAGATACGCAGTATTTT. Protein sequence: CASSRQGYSDTQYF.

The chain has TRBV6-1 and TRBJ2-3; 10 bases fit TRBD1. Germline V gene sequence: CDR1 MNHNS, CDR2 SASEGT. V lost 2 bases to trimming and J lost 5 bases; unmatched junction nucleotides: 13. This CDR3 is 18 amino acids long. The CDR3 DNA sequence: TGTGCCAGCAGTGAAAGGTTCTTAGTGACAGGGGGCAAAGATACGCAGTATTTT. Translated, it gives CASSERFLVTGGKDTQYF.

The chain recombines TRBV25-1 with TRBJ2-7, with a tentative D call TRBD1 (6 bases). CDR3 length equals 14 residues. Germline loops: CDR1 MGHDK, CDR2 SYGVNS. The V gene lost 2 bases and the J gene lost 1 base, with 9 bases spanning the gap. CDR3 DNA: TGTGCCAGCAGTGAACCGGGACAATCCTACGAGCAGTACTTC. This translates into CASSEPGQSYEQYF.

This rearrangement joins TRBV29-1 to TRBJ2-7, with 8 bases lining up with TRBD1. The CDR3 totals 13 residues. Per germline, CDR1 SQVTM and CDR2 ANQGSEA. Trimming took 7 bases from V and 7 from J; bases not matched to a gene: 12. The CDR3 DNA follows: TGCAGCGCCGAAGGGCAGGGGGCGTCAGAGCAGTACTTC. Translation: CSAEGQGASEQYF.

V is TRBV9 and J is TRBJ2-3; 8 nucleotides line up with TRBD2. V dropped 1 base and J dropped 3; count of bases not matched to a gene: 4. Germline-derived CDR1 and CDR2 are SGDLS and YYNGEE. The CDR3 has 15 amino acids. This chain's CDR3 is CASSVSGLGTDTQYF. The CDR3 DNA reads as TGTGCCAGCAGCGTATCGGGACTAGGTACAGATACGCAGTATTTT. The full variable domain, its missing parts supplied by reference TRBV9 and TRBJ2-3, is DSGVTQTPKHLITATGQRVTLRCSPRSGDLSVYWYQQSLDQGLQFLIQYYNGEERAKGNILERFSAQQFPDLHSELNLSSLELGDSALYFCASSVSGLGTDTQYFGPGTRLTVL.

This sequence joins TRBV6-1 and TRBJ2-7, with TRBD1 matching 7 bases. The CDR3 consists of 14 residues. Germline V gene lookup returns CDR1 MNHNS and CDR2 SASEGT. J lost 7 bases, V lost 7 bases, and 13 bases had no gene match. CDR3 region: CASIEGDRLYEQYF. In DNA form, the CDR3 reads TGTGCCAGCATCGAGGGGGACAGACTGTATGAGCAGTACTTC.

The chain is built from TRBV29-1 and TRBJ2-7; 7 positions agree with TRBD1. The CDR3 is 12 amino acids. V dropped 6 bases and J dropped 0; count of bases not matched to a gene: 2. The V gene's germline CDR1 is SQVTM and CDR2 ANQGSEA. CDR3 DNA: TGCAGCGTGACAGGGATCTCCTACGAGCAGTACTTC. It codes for CSVTGISYEQYF.

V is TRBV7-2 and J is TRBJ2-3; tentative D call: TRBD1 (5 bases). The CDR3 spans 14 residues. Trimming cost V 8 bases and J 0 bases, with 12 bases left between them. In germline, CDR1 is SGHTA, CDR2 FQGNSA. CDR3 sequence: CASHVGQSTDTQYF. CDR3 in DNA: TGTGCCAGCCACGTGGGGCAGAGCACAGATACGCAGTATTTT.

Written as DNA, the CDR3 is TGTGCCAGCAGCTTAGTTCCAGGGTACAATGAGCAGTTCTTC. Its translation: CASSLVPGYNEQFF. J is TRBJ2-1 and V is TRBV7-6, with a tentative D call TRBD1 (5 bases). Deletions cut 1 base from V and 4 bases from J, with 8 bases between. The germline gives CDR1 SGHVS, CDR2 FNYEAQ. This CDR3 region has 14 residues. Using reference TRBV7-6 and TRBJ2-1 for the parts outside the CDR3, the full variable domain is GAGVSQSPRYKVTKRGQDVALRCDPISGHVSLYWYRQALGQGPEFLTYFNYEAQQDKSGLPNDRFSAERPEGSISTLTIQRTEQRDSAMYRCASSLVPGYNEQFFGPGTRLTVL.

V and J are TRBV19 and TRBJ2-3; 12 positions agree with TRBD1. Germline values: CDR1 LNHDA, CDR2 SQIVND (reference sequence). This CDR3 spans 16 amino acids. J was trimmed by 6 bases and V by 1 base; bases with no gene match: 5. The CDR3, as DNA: TGTGCCAGTAGTATAGGGGACAGGGGGCTAGGGGATACGCAGTATTTT. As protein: CASSIGDRGLGDTQYF.

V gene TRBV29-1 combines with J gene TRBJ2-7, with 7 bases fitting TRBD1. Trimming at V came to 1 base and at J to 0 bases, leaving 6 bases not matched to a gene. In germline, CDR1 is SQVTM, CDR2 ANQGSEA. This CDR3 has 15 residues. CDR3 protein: CSVEGTGSTSYEQYF. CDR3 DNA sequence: TGCAGCGTTGAAGGGACAGGTTCTACCTCCTACGAGCAGTACTTC.

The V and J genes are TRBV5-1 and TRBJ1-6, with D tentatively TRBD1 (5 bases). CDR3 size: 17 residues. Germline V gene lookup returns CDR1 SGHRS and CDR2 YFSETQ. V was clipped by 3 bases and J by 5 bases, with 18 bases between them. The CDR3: CASSSQPQGQDNSPLHF. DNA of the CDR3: TGCGCCAGCAGCTCGCAACCCCAGGGTCAGGATAATTCACCCCTCCACTTT.

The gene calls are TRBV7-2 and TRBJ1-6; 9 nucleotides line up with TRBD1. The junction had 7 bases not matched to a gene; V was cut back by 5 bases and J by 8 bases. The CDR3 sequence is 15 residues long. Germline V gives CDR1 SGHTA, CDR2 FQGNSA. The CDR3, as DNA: TGTGCCAGCAGCCCTCCGGGACAGGGATATTCACCCCTCCACTTT. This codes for CASSPPGQGYSPLHF.

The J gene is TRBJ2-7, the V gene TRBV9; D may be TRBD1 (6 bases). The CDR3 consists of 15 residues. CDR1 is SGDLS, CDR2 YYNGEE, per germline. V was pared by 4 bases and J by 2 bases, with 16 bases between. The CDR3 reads CASSYGGQTTYEQYF. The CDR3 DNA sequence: TGTGCCAGCAGCTATGGGGGCCAGACAACCTACGAGCAGTACTTC.

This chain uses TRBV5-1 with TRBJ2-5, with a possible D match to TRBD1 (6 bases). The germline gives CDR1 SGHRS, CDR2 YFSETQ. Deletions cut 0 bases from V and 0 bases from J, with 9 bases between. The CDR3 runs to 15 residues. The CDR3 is CASSLDGGNQETQYF. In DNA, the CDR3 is TGCGCCAGCAGCTTGGATGGGGGCAACCAAGAGACCCAGTACTTC.

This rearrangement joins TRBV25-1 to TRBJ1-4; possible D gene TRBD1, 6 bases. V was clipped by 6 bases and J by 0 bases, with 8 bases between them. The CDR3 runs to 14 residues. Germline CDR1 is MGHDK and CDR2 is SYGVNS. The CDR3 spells CASRDSATNEKLFF. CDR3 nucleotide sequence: TGTGCCAGCAGGGACAGTGCAACTAATGAAAAACTGTTTTTT.

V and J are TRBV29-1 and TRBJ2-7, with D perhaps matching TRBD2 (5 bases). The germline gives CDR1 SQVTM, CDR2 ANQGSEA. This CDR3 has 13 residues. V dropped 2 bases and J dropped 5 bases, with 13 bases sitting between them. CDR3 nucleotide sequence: TGCAGCGTTGAAATGTTTAGCGCCGACGAGCAGTACTTC. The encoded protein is CSVEMFSADEQYF.

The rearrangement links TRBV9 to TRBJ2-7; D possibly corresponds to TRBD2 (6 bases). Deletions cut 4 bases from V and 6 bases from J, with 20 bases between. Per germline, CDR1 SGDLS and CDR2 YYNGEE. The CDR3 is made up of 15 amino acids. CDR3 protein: CASSPGTVAGGEQYF. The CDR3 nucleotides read TGTGCCAGCAGCCCCGGGACTGTCGCTGGGGGCGAGCAGTACTTC.

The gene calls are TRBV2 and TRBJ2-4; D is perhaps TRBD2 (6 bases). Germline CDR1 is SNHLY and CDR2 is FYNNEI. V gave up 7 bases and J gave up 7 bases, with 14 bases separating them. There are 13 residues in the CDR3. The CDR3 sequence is CASKGSGGNIQYF. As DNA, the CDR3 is TGTGCCAGCAAAGGCTCTGGGGGGAACATTCAGTACTTC.

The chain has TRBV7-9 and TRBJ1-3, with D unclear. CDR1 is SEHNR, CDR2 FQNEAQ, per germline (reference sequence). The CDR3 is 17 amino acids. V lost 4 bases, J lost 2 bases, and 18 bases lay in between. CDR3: CASSSSGEGLAGNTIYF. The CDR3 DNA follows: TGTGCCAGCAGCTCTTCGGGCGAGGGTCTGGCTGGAAACACCATATATTTT.

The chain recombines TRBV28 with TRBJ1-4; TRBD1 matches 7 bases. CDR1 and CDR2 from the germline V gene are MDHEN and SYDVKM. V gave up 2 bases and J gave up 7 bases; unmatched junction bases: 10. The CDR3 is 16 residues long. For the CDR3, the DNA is TGTGCCAGCAGTTTAGGTGGGACGGGACAGAGTGAAAAACTGTTTTTT. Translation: CASSLGGTGQSEKLFF.

The CDR3 spells CASSQDSLDPSGANVLTF. CDR3 nucleotide sequence: TGCGCCAGCAGCCAAGATTCGCTAGACCCAAGTGGGGCCAACGTCCTGACTTTC. The V and J genes are TRBV4-3 and TRBJ2-6, with D unresolved. Trimming shortened V by 0 bases and J by 3 bases, and 15 bases separated the two germline ends. The germline V gene has CDR1 LGHNA and CDR2 YSLEER. This CDR3 is 18 amino acids long.

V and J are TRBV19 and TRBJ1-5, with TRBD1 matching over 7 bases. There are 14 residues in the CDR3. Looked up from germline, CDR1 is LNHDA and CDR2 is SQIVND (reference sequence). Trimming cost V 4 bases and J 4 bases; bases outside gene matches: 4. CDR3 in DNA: TGTGCCAGTAGTACGACAGGGAGGAATCAGCCCCAGCATTTT. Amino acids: CASSTTGRNQPQHF.